The next 16 T cell receptor beta chains were all read from a single sample in a study of immune evolution from preneoplasia to lung adenocarcinoma. TCRdb keeps only in-frame clones here, not all; method: immunoSEQ multiplex PCR. The repertoire includes under 8,500 clones, roughly 75% of them detected once, and 5.5% to 7% sits in the top ten. Sample: FFPE adjacent normal lung tissue. Every receptor here comes from a person aged 60-79 years with lung adenocarcinoma.

The chain links TRBV11-2 to TRBJ2-5; 7 bases line up with TRBD2. The germline gives CDR1 SGHAT, CDR2 FQNNGV. V was pared by 0 bases and J by 0 bases, with 4 bases of the junction left unmatched. There are 16 residues in the CDR3. The CDR3 DNA sequence: TGTGCCAGCAGCTTAGATGGGAGGGGTTACCAAGAGACCCAGTACTTC. Protein: CASSLDGRGYQETQYF.

This clone was detected only once. The chain has TRBV18 and TRBJ2-2; 9 positions agree with TRBD1. CDR1 is KGHSH, CDR2 LQKENI, per germline. V trimming: 4 bases; J trimming: 7 bases; junction bases outside the gene matches: 10. The CDR3 totals 16 residues. CDR3 region: CASSQVQGAQDGELFF. Written as DNA, the CDR3 is TGTGCCAGCTCACAAGTACAGGGGGCGCAAGACGGGGAGCTGTTTTTT.

The DNA for the CDR3 is TGTGCCAGCAGCGGCGGGAGTCCGAACACCGGGGAGCTGTTTTTT. Its translation is CASSGGSPNTGELFF. This rearrangement joins TRBV9 to TRBJ2-2; 7 nucleotides agree with TRBD2. The CDR3 length is 15 residues. Germline V gives CDR1 SGDLS, CDR2 YYNGEE. J gave up 0 bases and V 3 bases, and 2 bases lay outside the gene matches.

The J gene is TRBJ2-2, the V gene TRBV28; maybe TRBD1 (6 bases). The germline V and J ends were trimmed by 1 base and 0 bases, with 12 bases remaining between them. This CDR3 contains 17 residues. The V gene's germline CDR1 is MDHEN and CDR2 SYDVKM. CDR3 in DNA: TGTGCCAGCAGTTTATCGACGGACAGACCGAACACCGGGGAGCTGTTTTTT. Its translation: CASSLSTDRPNTGELFF.

V is TRBV4-1 and J is TRBJ2-1, with 10 bases that match TRBD2. The CDR3 has 18 amino acids. The V gene end was trimmed by 0 bases and the J gene end by 4 bases; junction bases not matched to a gene: 9. CDR1 and CDR2 (germline): MGHRA, YSYEKL. CDR3 residues: CASSQDGGLAAAYNEQFF. The CDR3 DNA reads as TGCGCCAGCAGCCAAGATGGTGGACTAGCGGCGGCTTACAATGAGCAGTTCTTC.

This clone was seen a single time. The V and J genes are TRBV27 and TRBJ2-5, with 10 positions matching TRBD2. Germline V gives CDR1 MNHEY, CDR2 SMNVEV (reference sequence). The J segment lost 1 base and the V segment lost 8 bases, leaving 10 bases of the junction unmatched. This CDR3 is 16 amino acids long. Written as DNA, the CDR3 is TGTGCCAGCCGGGACCTCCGACTAGCGGGCCAAGAGACCCAGTACTTC. This sequence encodes CASRDLRLAGQETQYF.

The chain couples TRBV6-5 to TRBJ2-7; no reliable D call. CDR3 size: 11 residues. Trimming stripped 2 bases from V and 9 bases from J, with 8 bases between. The germline V gene encodes CDR1 MNHEY and CDR2 SVGAGI. In nucleotides, the CDR3 is TGTGCCAGCAGTTACGGGCTGTGGCAGTACTTC. This sequence encodes CASSYGLWQYF.

V usage is TRBV5-1 and J usage is TRBJ2-3; 9 bases fit TRBD2. Germline V lookup: CDR1 SGHRS, CDR2 YFSETQ. Trimming removed 1 base from V and 1 base from J; junction bases left unmatched: 7. This CDR3 comprises 17 residues. CDR3 amino acids: CASSLRASGVGTDTQYF. The CDR3 DNA sequence: TGCGCCAGCAGCTTGAGGGCTAGCGGGGTTGGCACAGATACGCAGTATTTT.

The chain recombines TRBV11-2 with TRBJ2-7, with D tentatively TRBD1 or TRBD2 (5 bases each). Germline V lookup: CDR1 SGHAT, CDR2 FQNNGV. Trimming pared 2 bases from V and 3 bases from J, leaving 14 bases between. The CDR3 contains 15 residues. CDR3 bases: TGTGCCAGCAGCTTAAATGGGGACGGAGACTACGAGCAGTACTTC. Translation: CASSLNGDGDYEQYF.

The J gene is TRBJ2-1, the V gene TRBV5-6; the D is unclear. Germline CDR1 and CDR2: SGHDT and YYEEEE. V lost 3 bases to trimming and J lost 6 bases, with 7 bases between them. The CDR3 has 12 residues. The CDR3: CASSYVINEQFF. Here the CDR3 DNA reads TGTGCCAGCAGCTACGTGATCAATGAGCAGTTCTTC.

J is TRBJ2-3 and V is TRBV30; D could derive from TRBD1 or TRBD2 (5 bases each). There are 14 residues in the CDR3. V dropped 4 bases and J dropped 2 bases, with 13 bases sitting between them. Germline V gene data show CDR1 as GTSNPN and CDR2 as SVGIG (reference sequence). The CDR3 DNA sequence: TGTGCCTGGAAACCCGGGACGGACACAGATACGCAGTATTTT. Protein: CAWKPGTDTDTQYF.

The V gene is TRBV4-2, the J gene TRBJ2-7, with D unclear. CDR3 size: 13 residues. The V end lost 0 bases, the J end lost 3 bases, and 6 bases lay between the germline ends. In germline, CDR1 is LGHNA, CDR2 YNFKEQ. CDR3 nucleotide sequence: TGTGCCAGCAGCCAAGATTACTTCTACGAGCAGTACTTC. Translating it yields CASSQDYFYEQYF.

The DNA for the CDR3 is TGTGCCAGCAGTTTACGGGACAGGGTGGGAGAAAAACTGTTTTTT. Translation: CASSLRDRVGEKLFF. The chain combines TRBV28 with TRBJ1-4; 9 bases agree with TRBD1. V dropped 2 bases and J dropped 8; count of bases not matched to a gene: 6. CDR3 length equals 15 residues. The germline V gene encodes CDR1 MDHEN and CDR2 SYDVKM. The whole variable domain, filled in from reference TRBV28 and TRBJ1-4, reads DVKVTQSSRYLVKRTGEKVFLECVQDMDHENMFWYRQDPGLGLRLIYFSYDVKMKEKGDIPEGYSVSREKKERFSLILESASTNQTSMYLCASSLRDRVGEKLFFGSGTQLSVL.

The rearrangement links TRBV28 to TRBJ2-7; D gene uncertain. V lost 7 bases and J lost 7, with 14 bases in between. The CDR3 covers 12 residues. Germline V lookup: CDR1 MDHEN, CDR2 SYDVKM. In DNA, the CDR3 is TGTGCCAGCACAGACACCTTTAGGGAGCAGTACGTC. It is translated as CASTDTFREQYV.

The sample holds a few counts of this clone. The rearrangement links TRBV7-8 to TRBJ2-1; weak D call: TRBD2 (7 bases). Trimming removed 8 bases from V and 5 bases from J, with 16 bases in between. The CDR3 is made up of 14 amino acids. Looked up from germline, CDR1 is SGHVS and CDR2 is FQNEAQ. CDR3 nucleotide sequence: TGTGCCAGCGGGGGGCTAGCGGCCAACAATGAGCAGTTCTTC. The encoded protein is CASGGLAANNEQFF.

The V and J genes are TRBV7-3 and TRBJ2-2; D is unresolved. V shed 9 bases and J shed 4 bases, with 6 bases lying between them. Germline loops: CDR1 SGHTA, CDR2 FQGTGA. This CDR3 contains 11 residues. CDR3 in amino acids: CASSSTGELFF. CDR3 bases: TGTGCCAGTTCGAGCACCGGGGAGCTGTTTTTT.